This record covers a single T cell receptor beta chain. These data are taken from a study of cytomegalovirus exposure and HLA in healthy donors. The PCR contained 60 Vbeta and 13 Jbeta primers. Method: immunoSEQ multiplex PCR; TCRdb's copy keeps in-frame clones and lacks some. Of around 170,000 clones detected, 75% to 90% appear once; the ten largest clones hold roughly 0.75%. Specimen: PBMCs. The sequence was obtained from a woman aged 18-29 years in good health and CMV-seronegative.

This chain's CDR3 is CASGLDDRSYGYTF. The CDR3 DNA is TGTGCTAGTGGTTTGGACGACAGGAGTTACGGCTACACCTTC. The V call is TRBV12-5, the J call TRBJ1-2, with D possibly TRBD1 on 6 matching bases. The CDR3 is made up of 14 amino acids. Trimming stripped 1 base from V and 8 bases from J, with 14 bases between. Germline values: CDR1 LGHNT, CDR2 FRNRAP.